This T cell receptor (beta chain) was identified during a study of cytomegalovirus exposure and HLA in healthy donors. Across the study: There were fewer than 130 million unique TCR beta sequences, drawn from approximately 180 million T cells, in an earlier analysis. General study findings and limits: Most TCRs appeared rarely, but some public TCRs recurred in many donors. Per a prior analysis, the majority of TCR beta V segments were productive roughly 90% or roughly 30% of the time.

Vbeta (60) and Jbeta (13) primers were used in the PCR. TCRdb's table, derived via immunoSEQ multiplex PCR, lists solely in-frame clones and lacks some. This sample has about 150,000 clones; 85% occur once, and the top ten carry 1%. The germline V gene has CDR1 MDHEN and CDR2 SYDVKM. The CDR3 runs 17 residues. Between the trimmed V and J ends, which lost 2 bases and 0 bases, there was a span of 11 bases. As concerns this clone: Antigen: not known.

The receptor was derived from a boy aged 2 to 10 in good health and CMV-seronegative. The chain carries TRBV28 and TRBJ2-6; no clear D gene. The sequencing input was PBMCs. The CDR3 here is CASSLVSLRSGANVLTF. The CDR3, as DNA: TGTGCCAGCAGTTTAGTATCACTCCGCTCTGGGGCCAACGTCCTGACTTTC.